This is a list of T cell receptor beta chains from one sample in a study of PD-1 blockade in classical Hodgkin lymphoma. TCRdb's table, derived via immunoSEQ multiplex PCR, lists solely in-frame clones and lacks some. The sample consists of under 15,000 clones, around 84% of them appearing once. The sequencing used peripheral blood mononuclear cells (PBMCs), collected at baseline. The receptors here all came from a human donor with classical Hodgkin lymphoma. CDR3s include the opening cysteine and the closing phenylalanine or tryptophan. D genes are given only for firm matches. Clone size is stated in some rows and not others, as once, few, many or a class when expanded.

D gene: .; clone size: .; J gene: TRBJ2-4; V gene: TRBV6-1; CDR3 DNA: TGTGCCAGCAGAGAGCTAGCCAAAAACATTCAGTACTTC; CDR3 protein: CASRELAKNIQYF
D gene: .; clone size: .; J gene: TRBJ1-3; V gene: TRBV28; CDR3 DNA: TGTGCCAGCATACTAAACTCTGGAAACACCATATATTTT; CDR3 protein: CASILNSGNTIYF
D gene: TRBD1; clone size: .; J gene: TRBJ1-2; V gene: TRBV4-1; CDR3 DNA: TGCGCCAGCAGCCAATCGGGACAGAACTATGGCTACACCTTC; CDR3 protein: CASSQSGQNYGYTF
D gene: TRBD2; clone size: .; J gene: TRBJ2-7; V gene: TRBV2; CDR3 DNA: TGTGCCAGCAGTGATATTGTGACTAGCATCTACGAGCAGTACTTC; CDR3 protein: CASSDIVTSIYEQYF
D gene: .; clone size: few; J gene: TRBJ2-1; V gene: TRBV10-3; CDR3 DNA: TGTGCCATCTCCCCGGCTAGCGTCAATGAGCAGTTCTTC; CDR3 protein: CAISPASVNEQFF
D gene: .; clone size: .; J gene: TRBJ1-5; V gene: TRBV28; CDR3 DNA: TGTGCCAGCAGTTTAGTTAGCAATCAGCCCCAGCATTTT; CDR3 protein: CASSLVSNQPQHF
D gene: TRBD1; clone size: .; J gene: TRBJ2-2; V gene: TRBV5-1; CDR3 DNA: TGCGCCAGCAGGAGGGGGCGCCCCGGGGAGCTGTTTTTT; CDR3 protein: CASRRGRPGELFF
D gene: .; clone size: .; J gene: TRBJ1-3; V gene: TRBV4-2; CDR3 DNA: TGTGCCAGCAGCCAAGATTCCCTGCGTAGAAACACCATATATTTT; CDR3 protein: CASSQDSLRRNTIYF
D gene: .; clone size: few; J gene: TRBJ1-1; V gene: TRBV5-5; CDR3 DNA: TGTGCCAGCAACCTTCAGGGGATGAACACTGAAGCTTTCTTT; CDR3 protein: CASNLQGMNTEAFF
D gene: TRBD2; clone size: .; J gene: TRBJ2-1; V gene: TRBV6-1; CDR3 DNA: TGTGCCAGCAGTGAAGAGGTAACGGGGGGGAGGAATGAGCAGTTCTTC; CDR3 protein: CASSEEVTGGRNEQFF
D gene: .; clone size: .; J gene: TRBJ2-4; V gene: TRBV10-2; CDR3 DNA: TGCGCCAGCAGTGACCAGGCCAAAAACATTCAGTACTTC; CDR3 protein: CASSDQAKNIQYF
D gene: TRBD1; clone size: few; J gene: TRBJ2-1; V gene: TRBV27; CDR3 DNA: TGTGCCAGCAGTTCAACAGGGACAGGGGCCTACAATGAGCAGTTCTTC; CDR3 protein: CASSSTGTGAYNEQFF
D gene: .; clone size: once; J gene: TRBJ2-3; V gene: TRBV19; CDR3 DNA: TGTGCCACTAGAGTGAGGGGGGGCTGGACAGATACGCAGTATTTT; CDR3 protein: CATRVRGGWTDTQYF
D gene: .; clone size: .; J gene: TRBJ2-3; V gene: TRBV6-5; CDR3 DNA: TGTGCCAGCAGCAACCGGGTCCCTAGCACAGATACGCAGTATTTT; CDR3 protein: CASSNRVPSTDTQYF
D gene: .; clone size: .; J gene: TRBJ2-1; V gene: TRBV18; CDR3 DNA: TGTGCCAGCTCACCATCCGTCGCTAGCGTAAAGGGGGAGCAGCTCTTC; CDR3 protein: CASSPSVASVKGEQLF
D gene: .; clone size: few; J gene: TRBJ2-3; V gene: TRBV6-5; CDR3 DNA: TGTGCCAGCAGAACTTTCCCCGATACGCAGTATTTT; CDR3 protein: CASRTFPDTQYF
D gene: .; clone size: few; J gene: TRBJ1-2; V gene: TRBV29-1; CDR3 DNA: TGCAGCGTTGACCCCACGGGGAAGGATGGAGGCTACACCTTC; CDR3 protein: CSVDPTGKDGGYTF
D gene: .; clone size: .; J gene: TRBJ2-2; V gene: TRBV7-2; CDR3 DNA: TGTGCCAGCAGCTTAGCTCTTTTAACCGGGGAGCTGTTTTTT; CDR3 protein: CASSLALLTGELFF
D gene: TRBD2; clone size: few; J gene: TRBJ2-3; V gene: TRBV14; CDR3 DNA: TGTGCCAGCAGCAAAGTGGGACTAGCGCCCACAGATACGCAGTATTTT; CDR3 protein: CASSKVGLAPTDTQYF
D gene: .; clone size: .; J gene: TRBJ1-2; V gene: TRBV28; CDR3 DNA: TGTGCCAGCAGTCCCCCCGGGGCCTCTACTAACTATGGCTACACCTTC; CDR3 protein: CASSPPGASTNYGYTF
D gene: .; clone size: .; J gene: TRBJ1-2; V gene: TRBV7-6; CDR3 DNA: TGTGCCAGCAGCTTAGTAGATGGCTACACCTTC; CDR3 protein: CASSLVDGYTF
D gene: .; clone size: .; J gene: TRBJ1-2; V gene: TRBV11-2; CDR3 DNA: TGTGCCAGCAGCTTAGTGGCAGGGACCTATGGCTACACCTTC; CDR3 protein: CASSLVAGTYGYTF
D gene: TRBD2; clone size: .; J gene: TRBJ2-5; V gene: TRBV11-2; CDR3 DNA: TGTGCCAGCAGCCCCGCCGGGACTAGCGGACAAGAGACCCAGTACTTC; CDR3 protein: CASSPAGTSGQETQYF
D gene: .; clone size: .; J gene: TRBJ2-1; V gene: TRBV7-8; CDR3 DNA: TGTGCCAGCAGCTTGAGTGGGGGTAATGAGCAGTTCTTC; CDR3 protein: CASSLSGGNEQFF
D gene: .; clone size: .; J gene: TRBJ1-4; V gene: TRBV19; CDR3 DNA: TGTGCCAGTAGTATACTCCAAGGCTGGACACCTAATGAAAAACTGTTTTTT; CDR3 protein: CASSILQGWTPNEKLFF
D gene: .; clone size: .; J gene: TRBJ2-2; V gene: TRBV6-1; CDR3 DNA: TGTGCCAGCAGTGAAGTCGCCCCTAGCGGGGAGCTGTTTTTT; CDR3 protein: CASSEVAPSGELFF
D gene: .; clone size: .; J gene: TRBJ1-1; V gene: TRBV6-5; CDR3 DNA: TGTGCCAGCAGTTACTCGACCGTGAACACTGAAGCTTTCTTT; CDR3 protein: CASSYSTVNTEAFF
D gene: TRBD1; clone size: .; J gene: TRBJ2-1; V gene: TRBV15; CDR3 DNA: TGTGCCACCAGCAGAGATTTGGGGAGATTAGGGGGCCTCAATGAGCAGTTCTTC; CDR3 protein: CATSRDLGRLGGLNEQFF
D gene: TRBD1; clone size: .; J gene: TRBJ1-1; V gene: TRBV11-3; CDR3 DNA: TGTGCCAGCAGCTTAGGTGGGACAGGGAGGGGGACTGAAGCTTTCTTT; CDR3 protein: CASSLGGTGRGTEAFF
D gene: TRBD2; clone size: .; J gene: TRBJ2-3; V gene: TRBV19; CDR3 DNA: TGTGCCAGTAGTGGGGGGACTAGCGGGACCCCAAACACAGATACGCAGTATTTT; CDR3 protein: CASSGGTSGTPNTDTQYF
D gene: .; clone size: .; J gene: TRBJ2-1; V gene: TRBV6-6; CDR3 DNA: TGTGCCAGCTCCGTCGGGACGCCGGGGAATGAGCAGTTCTTC; CDR3 protein: CASSVGTPGNEQFF
D gene: TRBD2; clone size: few; J gene: TRBJ2-3; V gene: TRBV7-7; CDR3 DNA: TGTGCTAGCAGCTTAGGGCTAGCGGGAACCACAGATACGCAGTATTTT; CDR3 protein: CASSLGLAGTTDTQYF
D gene: .; clone size: once; J gene: TRBJ2-1; V gene: TRBV27; CDR3 DNA: TGTGCCAGCAGTTTAGCGGCTAGCTCCTACAATGAGCAGTTCTTC; CDR3 protein: CASSLAASSYNEQFF
D gene: .; clone size: .; J gene: TRBJ2-2; V gene: TRBV7-9; CDR3 DNA: TGTGCCAGCAGTCCAGGAAACACCGGGGAGCTGTTTTTT; CDR3 protein: CASSPGNTGELFF
D gene: TRBD1; clone size: .; J gene: TRBJ2-1; V gene: TRBV7-7; CDR3 DNA: TGTGCTAGCAGCCGCGGACAGGGTTCCTACAATGAGCAGTTCTTC; CDR3 protein: CASSRGQGSYNEQFF
D gene: .; clone size: .; J gene: TRBJ1-5; V gene: TRBV19; CDR3 DNA: TGTGCCAGTAGTATAGGCAGAGATCAGCCCCAGCATTTT; CDR3 protein: CASSIGRDQPQHF
D gene: .; clone size: .; J gene: TRBJ2-1; V gene: TRBV11-2; CDR3 DNA: TGTGCCAGCAGCTTTGGACTAAAGTCCAGAAGAGAGGGTGAGCAGTTCTTC; CDR3 protein: CASSFGLKSRREGEQFF
D gene: .; clone size: .; J gene: TRBJ2-2; V gene: TRBV19; CDR3 DNA: TGTGCCAGTAGTATAAACCAGGCGAACACCGGGGAGCTGTTTTTT; CDR3 protein: CASSINQANTGELFF
D gene: .; clone size: .; J gene: TRBJ2-5; V gene: TRBV5-4; CDR3 DNA: TGTGCCACAGGGAGGGGGGATAGGGAGACCCAGTACTTC; CDR3 protein: CATGRGDRETQYF
D gene: .; clone size: few; J gene: TRBJ1-1; V gene: TRBV28; CDR3 DNA: TGTGCCAGCAGTCCCGGGGGGGGCGGTTTTTCACGGAACACTGAAGCTTTCTTT; CDR3 protein: CASSPGGGGFSRNTEAFF
D gene: .; clone size: .; J gene: TRBJ2-7; V gene: TRBV13; CDR3 DNA: TGTGCCAGCAGCTTATACTACGAGCAGTACTTC; CDR3 protein: CASSLYYEQYF
D gene: .; clone size: .; J gene: TRBJ2-1; V gene: TRBV2; CDR3 DNA: TGTGCCAGCAGGGGGGGAGGAGAGGTTGATGAGCAGTTCTTC; CDR3 protein: CASRGGGEVDEQFF
D gene: TRBD2; clone size: once; J gene: TRBJ2-4; V gene: TRBV4-1; CDR3 DNA: TGCGCCAGCAGCCAAGATCCGACTAGCGGGAGCGAGACCAAAAACATTCAGTACTTC; CDR3 protein: CASSQDPTSGSETKNIQYF
D gene: TRBD1; clone size: .; J gene: TRBJ2-7; V gene: TRBV9; CDR3 DNA: TGTGCCAGCAGCCTGGACAGGGCCCACGAGCAGTACTTC; CDR3 protein: CASSLDRAHEQYF
D gene: TRBD1; clone size: .; J gene: TRBJ2-5; V gene: TRBV19; CDR3 DNA: TGTGCCAGTAGTCCGGGGACAGGGTGGGGAGAGACCCAGTACTTC; CDR3 protein: CASSPGTGWGETQYF
D gene: .; clone size: .; J gene: TRBJ2-3; V gene: TRBV29-1; CDR3 DNA: TGCAGCGTTGAAAGGGTCGGGACGGGCACAGATACGCAGTATTTT; CDR3 protein: CSVERVGTGTDTQYF
D gene: .; clone size: .; J gene: TRBJ2-1; V gene: TRBV11-3; CDR3 DNA: TGTGCCAGCAGCTTAGGAGGGAGCGGGGAGCAGTTCTTC; CDR3 protein: CASSLGGSGEQFF
D gene: .; clone size: .; J gene: TRBJ1-5; V gene: TRBV2; CDR3 DNA: TGTGCCAGCAGAGCCGGGGGGGTCTCGGTTCAGCCCCAGCATTTT; CDR3 protein: CASRAGGVSVQPQHF
D gene: TRBD2; clone size: .; J gene: TRBJ2-5; V gene: TRBV7-2; CDR3 DNA: TGTGCCAGCAGCTTAGCGGGGGGGATTTACCAAGAGACCCAGTACTTC; CDR3 protein: CASSLAGGIYQETQYF
D gene: .; clone size: few; J gene: TRBJ1-1; V gene: TRBV9; CDR3 DNA: TGTGCCAGCAGCGAACGGACAGCTCACACTGAAGCTTTCTTT; CDR3 protein: CASSERTAHTEAFF
D gene: .; clone size: .; J gene: TRBJ2-3; V gene: TRBV20-1; CDR3 DNA: TGCAGTGCTAGCGGGATAGATACGCAGTATTTT; CDR3 protein: CSASGIDTQYF
D gene: .; clone size: .; J gene: TRBJ1-2; V gene: TRBV27; CDR3 DNA: TGTGCCAGCAGTTTATTTTCAGGGAAAGGCTACACCTTC; CDR3 protein: CASSLFSGKGYTF
D gene: .; clone size: medium-sized; J gene: TRBJ2-3; V gene: TRBV9; CDR3 DNA: TGTGCCAGCAGCCCTAACACAGATACGCAGTATTTT; CDR3 protein: CASSPNTDTQYF
D gene: TRBD1; clone size: few; J gene: TRBJ1-5; V gene: TRBV7-3; CDR3 DNA: TGTGCCAGCAGCTTAGCAGGGGGCGGCAATCAGCCCCAGCATTTT; CDR3 protein: CASSLAGGGNQPQHF
D gene: TRBD1; clone size: .; J gene: TRBJ2-2; V gene: TRBV28; CDR3 DNA: TGTGCCAGCAGTTGGGACAGACGGACTGGGGAGCTGTTTTTT; CDR3 protein: CASSWDRRTGELFF